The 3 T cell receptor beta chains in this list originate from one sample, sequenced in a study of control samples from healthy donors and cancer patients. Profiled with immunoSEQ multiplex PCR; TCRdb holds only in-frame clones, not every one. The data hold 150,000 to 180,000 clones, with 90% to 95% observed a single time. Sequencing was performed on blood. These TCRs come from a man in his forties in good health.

The CDR3 bases are TGTGCCAGCAGCTTGGTGGAGGCGGGGATCACTGAAGCTTTCTTT. Encoded protein: CASSLVEAGITEAFF. The J gene is TRBJ1-1, the V gene TRBV5-6; D remains ambiguous. The CDR3 spans 15 residues. Germline loops: CDR1 SGHDT, CDR2 YYEEEE. The V and J ends lost 0 bases and 4 bases respectively, with 13 bases between them.

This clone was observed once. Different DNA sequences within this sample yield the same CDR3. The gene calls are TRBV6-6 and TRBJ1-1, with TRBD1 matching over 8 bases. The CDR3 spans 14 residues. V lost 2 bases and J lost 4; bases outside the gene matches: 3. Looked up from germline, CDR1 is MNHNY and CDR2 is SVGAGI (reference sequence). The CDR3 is CASSYGQGSTEAFF. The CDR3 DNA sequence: TGTGCCAGCAGTTACGGACAGGGTAGCACTGAAGCTTTCTTT.

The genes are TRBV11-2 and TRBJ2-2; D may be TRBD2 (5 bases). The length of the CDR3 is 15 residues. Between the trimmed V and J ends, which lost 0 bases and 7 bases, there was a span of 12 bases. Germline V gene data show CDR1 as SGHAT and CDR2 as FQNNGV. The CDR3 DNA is TGTGCCAGCAGCTTAGAATGGCGGGTGAACGGGGAGCTGTTTTTT. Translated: CASSLEWRVNGELFF.